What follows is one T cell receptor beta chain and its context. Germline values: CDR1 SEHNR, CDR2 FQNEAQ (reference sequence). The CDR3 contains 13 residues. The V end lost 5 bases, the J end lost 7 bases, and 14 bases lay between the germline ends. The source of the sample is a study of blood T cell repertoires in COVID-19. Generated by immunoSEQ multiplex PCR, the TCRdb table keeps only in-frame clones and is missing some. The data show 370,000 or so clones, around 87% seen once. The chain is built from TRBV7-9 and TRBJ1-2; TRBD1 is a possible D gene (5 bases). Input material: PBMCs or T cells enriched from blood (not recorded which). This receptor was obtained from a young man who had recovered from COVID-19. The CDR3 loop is CASSPWGESGYTF. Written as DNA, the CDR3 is TGTGCCAGCAGCCCATGGGGGGAATCTGGCTACACCTTC.